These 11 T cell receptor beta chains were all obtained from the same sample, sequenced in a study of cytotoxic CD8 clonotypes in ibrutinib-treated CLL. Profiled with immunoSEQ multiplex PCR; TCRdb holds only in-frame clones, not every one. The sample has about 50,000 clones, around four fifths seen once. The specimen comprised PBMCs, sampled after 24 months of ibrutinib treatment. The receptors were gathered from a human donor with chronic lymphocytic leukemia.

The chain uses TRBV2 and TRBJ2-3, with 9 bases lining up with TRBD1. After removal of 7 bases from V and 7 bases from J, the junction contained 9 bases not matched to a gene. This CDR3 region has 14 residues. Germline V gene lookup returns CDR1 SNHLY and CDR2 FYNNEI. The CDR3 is CASTPDRGINTQYF. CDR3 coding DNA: TGTGCCAGCACTCCGGACAGGGGAATCAATACGCAGTATTTT.

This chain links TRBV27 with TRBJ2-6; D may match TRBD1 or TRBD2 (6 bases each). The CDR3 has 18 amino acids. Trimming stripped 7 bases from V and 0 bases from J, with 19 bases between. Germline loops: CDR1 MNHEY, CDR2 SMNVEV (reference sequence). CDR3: CASKLGGRGFSGANVLTF. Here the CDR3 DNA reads TGTGCCAGCAAACTCGGGGGCAGGGGATTCTCTGGGGCCAACGTCCTGACTTTC.

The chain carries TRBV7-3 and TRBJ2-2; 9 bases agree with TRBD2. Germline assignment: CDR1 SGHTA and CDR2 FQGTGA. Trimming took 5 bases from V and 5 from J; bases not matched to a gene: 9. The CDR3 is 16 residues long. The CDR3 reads CASSPGSSGTTGELFF. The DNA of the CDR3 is TGTGCCAGCAGCCCTGGGTCTAGCGGGACGACCGGGGAGCTGTTTTTT.

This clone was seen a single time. CDR3 protein: CASSQDGLAGGLPDTQYF. The CDR3 DNA reads as TGCGCCAGCAGCCAAGATGGACTAGCGGGAGGCCTCCCCGATACGCAGTATTTT. The gene calls are TRBV4-1 and TRBJ2-3; TRBD2 agrees at 14 bases. The CDR3 has 18 residues. CDR1 is MGHRA, CDR2 YSYEKL, per germline. The V and J ends lost 0 bases and 6 bases, in that order; junction bases with no gene match: 8.

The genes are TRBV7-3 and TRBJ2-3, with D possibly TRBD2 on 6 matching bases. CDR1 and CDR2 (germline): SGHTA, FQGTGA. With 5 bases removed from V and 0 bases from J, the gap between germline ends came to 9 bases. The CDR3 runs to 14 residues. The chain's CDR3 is CASSRDFSTDTQYF. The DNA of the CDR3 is TGTGCCAGCAGCCGGGACTTTAGCACAGATACGCAGTATTTT.

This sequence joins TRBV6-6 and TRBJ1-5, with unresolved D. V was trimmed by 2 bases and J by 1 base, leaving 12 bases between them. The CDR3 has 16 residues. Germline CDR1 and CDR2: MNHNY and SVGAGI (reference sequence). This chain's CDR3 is CASSYRPPGSNQPQHF. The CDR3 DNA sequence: TGTGCCAGCAGTTACCGCCCCCCCGGGAGCAATCAGCCCCAGCATTTT.

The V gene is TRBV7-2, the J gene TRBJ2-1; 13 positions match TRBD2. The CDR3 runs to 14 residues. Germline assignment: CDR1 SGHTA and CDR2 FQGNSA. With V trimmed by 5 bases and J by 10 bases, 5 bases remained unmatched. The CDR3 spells CASSPGTSGAEQFF. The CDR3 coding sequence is TGTGCCAGCAGCCCGGGGACTAGCGGGGCAGAGCAGTTCTTC.

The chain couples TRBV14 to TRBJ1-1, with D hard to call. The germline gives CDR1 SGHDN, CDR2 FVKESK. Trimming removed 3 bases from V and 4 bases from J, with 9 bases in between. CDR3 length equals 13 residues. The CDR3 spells CASSQAWGTEAFF. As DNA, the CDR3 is TGTGCCAGCAGCCAGGCCTGGGGCACTGAAGCTTTCTTT.

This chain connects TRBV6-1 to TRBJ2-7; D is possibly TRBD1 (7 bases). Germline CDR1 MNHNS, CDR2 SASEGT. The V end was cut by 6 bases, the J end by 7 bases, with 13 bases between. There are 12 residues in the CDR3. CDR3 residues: CASREGAEEQYF. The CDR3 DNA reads TGTGCCAGCAGGGAGGGGGCGGAGGAGCAGTACTTC.

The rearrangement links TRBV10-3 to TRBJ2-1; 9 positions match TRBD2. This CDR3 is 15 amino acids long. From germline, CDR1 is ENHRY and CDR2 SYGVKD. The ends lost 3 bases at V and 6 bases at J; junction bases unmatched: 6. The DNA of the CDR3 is TGTGCCATCAGTGAAAATAGCGGGAGTTTCAATGAGCAGTTCTTC. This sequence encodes CAISENSGSFNEQFF.

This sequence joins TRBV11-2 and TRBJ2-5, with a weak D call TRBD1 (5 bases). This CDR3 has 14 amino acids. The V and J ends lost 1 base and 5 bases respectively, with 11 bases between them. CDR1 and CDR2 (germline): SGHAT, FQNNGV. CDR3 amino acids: CASSLVPGMETQYF. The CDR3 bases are TGTGCCAGCAGCTTAGTTCCAGGGATGGAGACCCAGTACTTC.